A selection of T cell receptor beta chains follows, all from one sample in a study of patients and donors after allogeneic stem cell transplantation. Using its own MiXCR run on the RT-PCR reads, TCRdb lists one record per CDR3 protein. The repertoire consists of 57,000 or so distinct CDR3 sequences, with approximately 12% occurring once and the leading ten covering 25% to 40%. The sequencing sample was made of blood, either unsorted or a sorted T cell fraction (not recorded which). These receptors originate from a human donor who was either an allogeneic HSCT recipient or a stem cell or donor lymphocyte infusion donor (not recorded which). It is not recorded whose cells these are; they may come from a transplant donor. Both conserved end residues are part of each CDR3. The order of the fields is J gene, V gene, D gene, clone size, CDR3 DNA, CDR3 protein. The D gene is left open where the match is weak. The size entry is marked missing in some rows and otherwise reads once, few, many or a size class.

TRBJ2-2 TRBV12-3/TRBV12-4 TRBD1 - TGTGCCAGCAGTTTTGGACAGGGGAACACCGGGGAGCTGTTTTTT CASSFGQGNTGELFF
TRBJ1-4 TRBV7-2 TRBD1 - TGTGCCAGCAGCTTGACAGGGGGCGATGAAAAACTGTTTTTT CASSLTGGDEKLFF
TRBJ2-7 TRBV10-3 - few TGTGCCACCGGACTGAGCTCCTACGAGCAGTACTTC CATGLSSYEQYF
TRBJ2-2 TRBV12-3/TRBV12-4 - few TGTGCCAGCAGCCACAGCAGCGGGGAGCTGTTTTTT CASSHSSGELFF
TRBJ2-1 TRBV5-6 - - TGTGCCAGCAGCTCTCCGGGACTGGACGGAGGAGAGCAGTTCTTC CASSSPGLDGGEQFF
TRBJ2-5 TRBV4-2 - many TGTGCCAGCAGCCAAGAACTGGGGGAAGAGACCCAGTACTTC CASSQELGEETQYF
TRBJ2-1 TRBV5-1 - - TGCGCCAGCAGCCTGGGGTCTATCAATGAGCAGTTCTTC CASSLGSINEQFF
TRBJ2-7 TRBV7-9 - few TGTGCCAGCAGCTTAGAGTTAGAAGGGGGCGAGCAGTACTTC CASSLELEGGEQYF
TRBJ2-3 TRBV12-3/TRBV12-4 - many TGTGCCAGCAGTTTTACCACCACAGATACGCAGTATTTT CASSFTTTDTQYF
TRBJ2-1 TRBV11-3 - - TGTGCCAGCAGCTTAGGGCTAGCGTGGTCCTACAATGAGCAGTTCTTC CASSLGLAWSYNEQFF
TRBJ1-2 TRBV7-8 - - TGTGCCAGCAGCTTAGGGGGGCGCGGCTACACCTTC CASSLGGRGYTF
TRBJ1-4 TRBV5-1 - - TGCGCCAGCAGCCTGACAGTTGCAACTAATGAAAAACTGTTTTTT CASSLTVATNEKLFF
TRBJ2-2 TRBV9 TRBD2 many TGTGCCAGCAGCGTCGGGACTAGCTCGGTCGGGGAGCTGTTTTTT CASSVGTSSVGELFF
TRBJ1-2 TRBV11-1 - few TGTGCCAGCAGGCCTCTTCTTACGGGAAGCAACTATGGCTACACCTTC CASRPLLTGSNYGYTF
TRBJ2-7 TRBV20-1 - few TGCAGTGCTAGAGTTATTGTGGGGGAAGGCTACGAGCAGTACTTC CSARVIVGEGYEQYF
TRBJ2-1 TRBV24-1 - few TGTGCCACCAGTGATTTCCGCAGGCCTTACAATGAGCAGTTCTTC CATSDFRRPYNEQFF
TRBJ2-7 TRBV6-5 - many TGTGCCAGCAAAAACATCGGGCCCTACGAGCAGTACTTC CASKNIGPYEQYF
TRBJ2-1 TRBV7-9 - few TGTGCCAGCAGCTTAGGGGGTGAAAGTAAAAATGAGCAGTTCTTC CASSLGGESKNEQFF
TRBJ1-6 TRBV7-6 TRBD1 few TGTGCCAGCAGCTCGTTCCTTCCGGGACAGGGTTCACCCCTCCACTTT CASSSFLPGQGSPLHF
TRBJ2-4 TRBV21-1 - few TGTGCCAGCAGCAAATCCCCAGGAGGCGAGACCAAAAACATTCAGTACTTC CASSKSPGGETKNIQYF
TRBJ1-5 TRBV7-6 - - TGTGCCAGCAGTCGACAGGTAGATCAGCCCCAGCATTTT CASSRQVDQPQHF
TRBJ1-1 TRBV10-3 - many TGTGCCATCAGTGACCTTAGATACAGTACCACTGAAGCTTTCTTT CAISDLRYSTTEAFF
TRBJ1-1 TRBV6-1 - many TGTGCCAGCAGTGAAGATTACGATAGGCTGGGGCCGGCGGAAGCTTTCTTT CASSEDYDRLGPAEAFF
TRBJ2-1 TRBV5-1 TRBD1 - TGCGCCAGCAGCCCCGGGACAGGGATGTTTGTCAATGAGCAGTTCTTC CASSPGTGMFVNEQFF
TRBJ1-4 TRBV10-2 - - TGCGCCAGCAGTGAGTCGAGGACAGATGTCGAAAAACTGTTTTTT CASSESRTDVEKLFF
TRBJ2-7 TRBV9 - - TGTGCCAGCAGCGTAGCAGGGTCCAGCGACGAGCAGTACTTC CASSVAGSSDEQYF
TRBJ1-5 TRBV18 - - TGTGCCAGCTCACCTAATAGCAATCAGCCCCAGCATTTT CASSPNSNQPQHF
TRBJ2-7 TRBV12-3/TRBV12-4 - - TGTGCCAGCAGTTTTTACAGGGCTCCCTACGAGCAGTACTTC CASSFYRAPYEQYF
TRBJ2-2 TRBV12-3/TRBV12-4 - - TGTGCCAGCAGACCCTTGAGGGTTTTGTACACCGGGGAGCTGTTTTTT CASRPLRVLYTGELFF
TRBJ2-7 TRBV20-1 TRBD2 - TGCAGTGCCCTGGGGGGGAGTGCCTCCTACGAGCAGTACTTC CSALGGSASYEQYF
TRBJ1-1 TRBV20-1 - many TGCAGTGCTAGAGAGTTTGGTACAGGGCGAATGAACACTGAAGCTTTCTTT CSAREFGTGRMNTEAFF
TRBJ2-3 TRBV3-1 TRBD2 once TGTGCCAGCAGCCAGGGGACTAGCGGGACGGGCACAGATACGCAGTATTTT CASSQGTSGTGTDTQYF
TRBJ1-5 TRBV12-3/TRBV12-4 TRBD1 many TGTGCCAGCAGTCCATCCGGGACAGGAAAGGGCGTTGGCAATCAGCCCCAGCATTTT CASSPSGTGKGVGNQPQHF
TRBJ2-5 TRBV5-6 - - TGTGCCAGCAGCTTGGCGGGGGGCGAGGTGACCCAGTACTTC CASSLAGGEVTQYF
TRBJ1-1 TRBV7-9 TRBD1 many TGTGCCAGCAGCTTAGCAGACAGGGTAGAAGCTTTCTTT CASSLADRVEAFF
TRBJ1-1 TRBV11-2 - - TGTGCCAGCAGCTTAATAAGAACTGAAGCTTTCTTT CASSLIRTEAFF
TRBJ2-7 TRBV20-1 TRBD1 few TGCAGTGCTACCACTGACAGGGGTTTTTACGAGCAGTACTTC CSATTDRGFYEQYF
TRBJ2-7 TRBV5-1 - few TGCGCCAGCAGCTTCGGGGAGAGGGGGAGCTCCTACGAGCAGTACTTC CASSFGERGSSYEQYF
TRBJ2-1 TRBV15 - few TGTGCCACCAGCAGAGATCCCGGGACTCTCCCCAGAAATGAGCAGTTCTTC CATSRDPGTLPRNEQFF
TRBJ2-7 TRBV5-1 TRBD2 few TGCGCCAGCAGCTTGCTACTAGCGGGTTCCTACGAGCAGTACTTC CASSLLLAGSYEQYF
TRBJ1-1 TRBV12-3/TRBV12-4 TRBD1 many TGTGCCAGCAGCGGACAGGTCAACACTGAAGCTTTCTTT CASSGQVNTEAFF
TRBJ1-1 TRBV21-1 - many TGTGCCAGCAGCAAAGAGGAGAGGGACGGGATGGGGAACACTGAAGCTTTCTTT CASSKEERDGMGNTEAFF
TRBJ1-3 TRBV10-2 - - TGCGCCAGCAGGGCGGGGAACACCATATATTTT CASRAGNTIYF
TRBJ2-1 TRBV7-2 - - TGTGCCAGCAGCTTAGGCCCAGGGGGGTGGAATGAGCAGTTCTTC CASSLGPGGWNEQFF
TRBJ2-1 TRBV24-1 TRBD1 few TGTGCCACCAGTGATTTGTTGGGACAGGGCAATGAGCAGTTCTTC CATSDLLGQGNEQFF
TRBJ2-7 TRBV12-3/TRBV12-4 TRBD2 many TGTGCCAGCAGTCAACCCAGTGGACTAGGGTTGAGGGAGCAGTACTTC CASSQPSGLGLREQYF
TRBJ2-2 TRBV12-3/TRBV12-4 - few TGTGCCAGCAGTTTCTGGGTGGGGAACACCGGGGAGCTGTTTTTT CASSFWVGNTGELFF
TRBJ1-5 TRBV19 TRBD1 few TGTGCCAGTAGTACCGCGGGACAGTTCCATCAGCCCCAGCATTTT CASSTAGQFHQPQHF
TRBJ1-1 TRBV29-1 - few TGCAGCGTTGATTTGAATTTTGCGAACACTGAAGCTTTCTTT CSVDLNFANTEAFF
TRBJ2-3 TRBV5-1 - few TGCGCCAGCAGCTTGGGGAACACAGATACGCAGTATTTT CASSLGNTDTQYF
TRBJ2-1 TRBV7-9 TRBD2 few TGTGCCAGCAGCTTAGCGGTGGCTCTTAGCGGGAGGGTAAATGAGCAGTTCTTC CASSLAVALSGRVNEQFF
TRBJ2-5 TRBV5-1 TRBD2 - TGCGCCAGCAGGGAGGAACTAGCGGGAGGTGAGACCCAGTACTTC CASREELAGGETQYF
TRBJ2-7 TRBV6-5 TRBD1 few TGTGCCAGCAGTTACTTTTCCGGGACAGGGTTTTACGAGCAGTACTTC CASSYFSGTGFYEQYF